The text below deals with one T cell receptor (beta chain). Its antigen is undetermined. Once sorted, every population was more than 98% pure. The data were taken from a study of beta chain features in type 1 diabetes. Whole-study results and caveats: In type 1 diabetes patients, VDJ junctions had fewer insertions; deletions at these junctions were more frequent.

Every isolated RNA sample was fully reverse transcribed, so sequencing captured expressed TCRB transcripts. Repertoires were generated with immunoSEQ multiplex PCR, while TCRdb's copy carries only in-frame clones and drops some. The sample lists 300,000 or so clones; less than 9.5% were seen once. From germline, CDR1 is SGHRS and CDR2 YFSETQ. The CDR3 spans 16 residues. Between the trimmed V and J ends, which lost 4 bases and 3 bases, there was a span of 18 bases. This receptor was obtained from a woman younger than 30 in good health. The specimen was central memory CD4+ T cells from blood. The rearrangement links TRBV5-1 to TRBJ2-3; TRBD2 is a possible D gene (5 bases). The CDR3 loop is CASSRTAGVGTDTQYF. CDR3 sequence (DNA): TGCGCCAGCAGCCGGACGGCCGGGGTGGGGACAGATACGCAGTATTTT.